These 17 T cell receptor beta chains share one sample of origin, sequenced in a study of cytomegalovirus exposure and HLA in healthy donors. Measured with immunoSEQ multiplex PCR; TCRdb has only the in-frame clones, and not every one. The sample includes about 240,000 clones, 75% to 90% of them seen just once. Sequenced sample: PBMCs. These receptors came from a woman aged 30 to 39 in good health and CMV-seropositive.

This sequence joins TRBV6-5 and TRBJ2-7, with 9 positions matching TRBD1. CDR3 length: 14 amino acids. CDR1 is MNHEY, CDR2 SVGAGI, per germline. The V gene end was trimmed by 6 bases and the J gene end by 2 bases; junction bases not matched to a gene: 5. This chain's CDR3 is CASRGTGIPYEQYF. The CDR3 DNA follows: TGTGCCAGCAGAGGGACAGGGATACCCTACGAGCAGTACTTC.

V gene TRBV7-9 combines with J gene TRBJ2-1, with TRBD1 matching over 10 bases. V trimming: 4 bases; J trimming: 4 bases; junction bases outside the gene matches: 10. The germline V gene encodes CDR1 SEHNR and CDR2 FQNEAQ (reference sequence). This CDR3 has 17 amino acids. CDR3 nucleotides: TGTGCCAGCAGCTCAATTTACCCGGGACAGGGGTACAATGAGCAGTTCTTC. It codes for CASSSIYPGQGYNEQFF.

This sequence joins TRBV7-9 and TRBJ2-7; perhaps TRBD1 as D (6 bases). This CDR3 has 15 amino acids. The germline V gene has CDR1 SEHNR and CDR2 FQNEAQ (reference sequence). V was cut by 4 bases and J by 3 bases, with 16 bases left in between. CDR3: CASSSPGQGVYEQYF. The CDR3 DNA sequence: TGTGCCAGCAGCTCACCGGGACAAGGCGTCTACGAGCAGTACTTC.

The V and J genes are TRBV4-1 and TRBJ2-7; tentatively, D is TRBD2 (5 bases). CDR3 length equals 13 residues. The V and J ends lost 0 bases and 3 bases respectively, with 6 bases between them. Per the germline V gene, CDR1 is MGHRA and CDR2 is YSYEKL. The CDR3 here is CASSQEEVYEQYF. As DNA, the CDR3 is TGCGCCAGCAGCCAAGAGGAGGTCTACGAGCAGTACTTC.

The chain recombines TRBV27 with TRBJ2-3; D possibly corresponds to TRBD1 (5 bases). Germline V gives CDR1 MNHEY, CDR2 SMNVEV (reference sequence). The CDR3 has 17 amino acids. V was trimmed by 3 bases and J by 0 bases, leaving 16 bases between them. In DNA, the CDR3 is TGTGCCAGCAGTTTGTATTATCTAAAGGGGAGCACAGATACGCAGTATTTT. Translating it yields CASSLYYLKGSTDTQYF.

The J gene is TRBJ2-1, the V gene TRBV4-1, with 7 bases aligning to TRBD2. CDR3 length: 16 residues. The germline V gene has CDR1 MGHRA and CDR2 YSYEKL. With 1 base clipped from V and 3 bases from J, the junction kept 6 bases outside the gene matches. The CDR3 DNA reads as TGCGCCAGCAGCCAAGGTTCGTCGGGAGGCTACAATGAGCAGTTCTTC. Residues: CASSQGSSGGYNEQFF.

The chain has TRBV6-5 and TRBJ2-7; D is perhaps TRBD2 (5 bases). The CDR3 is made up of 14 amino acids. Deletions cut 6 bases from V and 5 bases from J, with 17 bases between. Germline V gives CDR1 MNHEY, CDR2 SVGAGI. Here the CDR3 DNA reads TGTGCCAGCAGAGAATACTCAGCGGTCCACGAGCAGTACTTC. This codes for CASREYSAVHEQYF.

J is TRBJ1-1 and V is TRBV27, with 7 bases that match TRBD1. The germline V gene encodes CDR1 MNHEY and CDR2 SMNVEV (reference sequence). The CDR3 is 14 amino acids. V lost 5 bases to trimming and J lost 4 bases; unmatched junction nucleotides: 7. The CDR3 DNA sequence: TGTGCCAGCAGTATAAACAGGGGCCTCACTGAAGCTTTCTTT. It yields the protein CASSINRGLTEAFF.

The rearrangement links TRBV19 to TRBJ2-1; TRBD2 aligns across 9 bases. Looked up from germline, CDR1 is LNHDA and CDR2 is SQIVND (reference sequence). CDR3 length: 19 amino acids. Trimming took 1 base from V and 8 from J; bases not matched to a gene: 18. The CDR3 coding sequence is TGTGCCAGTAGTATAGGACGGGGCCGTAGCGGGAGAATGGGCGATGAGCAGTTCTTC. This sequence encodes CASSIGRGRSGRMGDEQFF.

The CDR3 reads CAISGLAGGPGETQYF. The CDR3 DNA is TGTGCCATCAGCGGACTAGCGGGAGGGCCCGGGGAGACCCAGTACTTC. This chain uses TRBV10-3 with TRBJ2-5; 15 bases match TRBD2. Germline loops: CDR1 ENHRY, CDR2 SYGVKD. This CDR3 has 16 amino acids. The V segment lost 6 bases and the J segment 5 bases; nucleotides outside the gene matches: 7.

The chain recombines TRBV9 with TRBJ1-1; D ambiguous. In germline, CDR1 is SGDLS, CDR2 YYNGEE. V dropped 0 bases and J dropped 2 bases, with 8 bases sitting between them. The CDR3 has 14 amino acids. CDR3 DNA: TGTGCCAGCAGCGTAGCTCTATTTAACACTGAAGCTTTCTTT. This codes for CASSVALFNTEAFF.

The chain joins TRBV2 to TRBJ2-3; 10 nucleotides agree with TRBD1. The CDR3 spans 16 residues. Germline V gene sequence: CDR1 SNHLY, CDR2 FYNNEI. With V trimmed by 6 bases and J by 1 base, 7 bases remained unmatched. The CDR3 reads CASSGTGTGGTDTQYF. CDR3 coding DNA: TGTGCCAGCAGCGGCACTGGGACAGGGGGCACAGATACGCAGTATTTT.

This chain uses TRBV18 with TRBJ2-7, with no clear D. Germline CDR1 reads KGHSH; CDR2 reads LQKENI. CDR3 length: 13 amino acids. Trimming removed 0 bases at V and 6 bases at J, with 9 bases between. The CDR3 loop reads CASSPPVTREQYF. CDR3 nucleotide sequence: TGTGCCAGCTCACCACCGGTTACTCGCGAGCAGTACTTC.

This sequence joins TRBV5-1 and TRBJ2-7, with D possibly being TRBD1 (7 bases). Trimming stripped 3 bases from V and 3 bases from J, with 13 bases between. This CDR3 has 14 residues. Germline CDR1 SGHRS, CDR2 YFSETQ. The CDR3 is CASSSQGGVYEQYF. DNA for the CDR3: TGCGCCAGCAGCTCGCAGGGGGGAGTCTACGAGCAGTACTTC.

V and J are TRBV5-1 and TRBJ1-3; 7 nucleotides align to TRBD1. V gave up 4 bases and J gave up 3 bases; unmatched junction bases: 4. Per the germline V gene, CDR1 is SGHRS and CDR2 is YFSETQ. The CDR3 sequence is 14 residues long. The CDR3 loop reads CASSTTGYGNTIYF. DNA for the CDR3: TGCGCCAGCAGCACGACAGGGTATGGAAACACCATATATTTT. Full variable domain (missing parts from reference TRBV5-1 and TRBJ1-3): KAGVTQTPRYLIKTRGQQVTLSCSPISGHRSVSWYQQTPGQGLQFLFEYFSETQRNKGNFPGRFSGRQFSNSRSEMNVSTLELGDSALYLCASSTTGYGNTIYFGEGSWLTVV.

This clone was picked up one time. This chain links TRBV6-1 with TRBJ2-7; D might be TRBD2 (6 bases). Germline CDR1 is MNHNS and CDR2 is SASEGT. The V and J ends lost 3 bases and 4 bases respectively, with 16 bases between them. CDR3 length: 15 residues. DNA for the CDR3: TGTGCCAGCAGTGACGGGCTAGCGCTTAATTACGAGCAGTACTTC. Amino acid sequence: CASSDGLALNYEQYF.

The chain carries TRBV15 and TRBJ2-1; D is ambiguous. Between the trimmed V and J ends, which lost 1 base and 10 bases, there was a span of 5 bases. The CDR3 has 11 residues. Germline loops: CDR1 LNHNV, CDR2 YYDKDF (reference sequence). CDR3 sequence: CATSRVEEQFF. The DNA of the CDR3 is TGTGCCACCAGCAGAGTGGAGGAGCAGTTCTTC.